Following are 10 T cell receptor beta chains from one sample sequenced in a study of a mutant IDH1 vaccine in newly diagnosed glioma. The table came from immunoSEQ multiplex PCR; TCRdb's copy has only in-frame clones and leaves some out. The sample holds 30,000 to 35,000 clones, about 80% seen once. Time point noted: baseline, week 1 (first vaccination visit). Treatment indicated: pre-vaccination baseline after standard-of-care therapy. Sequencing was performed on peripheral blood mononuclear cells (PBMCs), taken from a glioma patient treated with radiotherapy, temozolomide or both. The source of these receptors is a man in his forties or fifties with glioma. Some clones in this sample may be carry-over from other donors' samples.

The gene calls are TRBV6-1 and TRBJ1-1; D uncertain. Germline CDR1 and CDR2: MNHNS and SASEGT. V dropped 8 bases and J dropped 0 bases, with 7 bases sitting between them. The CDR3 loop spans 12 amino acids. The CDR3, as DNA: TGTGCCAGCGGCAGGTTGAACACTGAAGCTTTCTTT. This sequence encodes CASGRLNTEAFF.

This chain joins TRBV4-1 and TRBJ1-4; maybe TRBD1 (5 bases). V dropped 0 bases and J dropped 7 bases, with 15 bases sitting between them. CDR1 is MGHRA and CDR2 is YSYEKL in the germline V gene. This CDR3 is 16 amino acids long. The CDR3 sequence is CASSQESTRGGEKLFF. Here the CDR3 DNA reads TGCGCCAGCAGCCAAGAATCGACCCGCGGGGGTGAAAAACTGTTTTTT.

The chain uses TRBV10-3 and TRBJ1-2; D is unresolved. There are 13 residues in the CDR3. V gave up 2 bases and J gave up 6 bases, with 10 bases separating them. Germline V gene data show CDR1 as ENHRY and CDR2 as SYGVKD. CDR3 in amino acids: CAISERQVDGYTF. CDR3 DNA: TGTGCCATCAGTGAGCGGCAGGTGGATGGCTACACCTTC.

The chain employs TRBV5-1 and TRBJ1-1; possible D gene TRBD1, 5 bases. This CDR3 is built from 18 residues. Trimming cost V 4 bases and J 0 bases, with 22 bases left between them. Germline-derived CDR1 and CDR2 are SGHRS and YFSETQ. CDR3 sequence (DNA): TGCGCCAGCAGCCATCTATCACGGGGCAGAGGATTGAACACTGAAGCTTTCTTT. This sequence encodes CASSHLSRGRGLNTEAFF. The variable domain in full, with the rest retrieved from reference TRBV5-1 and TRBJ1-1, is KAGVTQTPRYLIKTRGQQVTLSCSPISGHRSVSWYQQTPGQGLQFLFEYFSETQRNKGNFPGRFSGRQFSNSRSEMNVSTLELGDSALYLCASSHLSRGRGLNTEAFFGQGTRLTVV.

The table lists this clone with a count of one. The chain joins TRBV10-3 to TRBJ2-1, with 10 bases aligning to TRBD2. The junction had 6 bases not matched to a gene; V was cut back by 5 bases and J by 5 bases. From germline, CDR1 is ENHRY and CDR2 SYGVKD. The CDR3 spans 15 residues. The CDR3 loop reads CAISPKREGNNEQFF. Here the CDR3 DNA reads TGTGCCATCAGTCCTAAGCGGGAGGGCAACAATGAGCAGTTCTTC.

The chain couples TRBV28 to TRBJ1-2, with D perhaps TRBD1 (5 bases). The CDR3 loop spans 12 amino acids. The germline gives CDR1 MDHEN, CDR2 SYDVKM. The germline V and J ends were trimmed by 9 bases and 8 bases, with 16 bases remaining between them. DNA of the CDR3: TGTGCCAGTTCCGGGCTGGGGGTCGGCTACACCTTC. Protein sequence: CASSGLGVGYTF.

In DNA, the CDR3 is TGCAGCGTTGGGTATGAGCAGTTCTTC. This encodes CSVGYEQFF. V and J are TRBV29-1 and TRBJ2-1; D remains ambiguous. The V gene lost 4 bases and the J gene lost 8 bases, with 3 bases spanning the gap. This CDR3 comprises 9 residues. The germline gives CDR1 SQVTM, CDR2 ANQGSEA.

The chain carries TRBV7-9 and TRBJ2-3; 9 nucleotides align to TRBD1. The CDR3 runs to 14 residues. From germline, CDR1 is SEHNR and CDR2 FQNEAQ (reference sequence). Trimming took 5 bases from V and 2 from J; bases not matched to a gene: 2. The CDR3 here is CASSGQGNTDTQYF. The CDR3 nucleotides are TGTGCCAGCAGCGGACAGGGGAACACAGATACGCAGTATTTT.

CDR3 protein: CASSLGHYNEQFF. The CDR3 nucleotides are TGCGCCAGCAGCCTCGGACATTACAATGAGCAGTTCTTC. The V gene is TRBV4-3, the J gene TRBJ2-1; TRBD1 is a possible D gene (5 bases). V was shortened by 4 bases and J by 4 bases, with 8 bases between the two germline ends. The CDR3 totals 13 residues. Per germline, CDR1 LGHNA and CDR2 YSLEER.

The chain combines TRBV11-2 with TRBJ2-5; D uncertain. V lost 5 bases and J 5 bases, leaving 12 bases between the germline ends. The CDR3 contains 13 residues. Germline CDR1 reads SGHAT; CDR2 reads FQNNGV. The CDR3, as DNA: TGTGCCAGCAGCCAAAAGCTCAGGGAGACCCAGTACTTC. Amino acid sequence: CASSQKLRETQYF.